This T cell receptor beta chain emerged from a study of chemoradiotherapy in HPV16-positive cancers. Study-wide context: Candidate HPV-specific clones and shared TCR motifs came from two HPV16-positive patients. Regarding the study as a whole: Non-HPV-specific T cells did not expand in tumors during treatment, whereas candidate HPV-specific clones and E7-related motifs did.

Over chemoradiotherapy, repertoires were sampled more than once. The CDR3 covers 15 residues. Per germline, CDR1 SNHLY and CDR2 FYNNEI. The V segment lost 6 bases and the J segment 3 bases; nucleotides outside the gene matches: 7. Notes on this clone: Its antigen is undetermined.

Sequencing was performed with immunoSEQ multiplex PCR; in TCRdb, only in-frame clones are kept and a portion is missing. In the table there are 25,000 to 30,000 clones, roughly 92% of which are singletons. The sequence derives from a human donor with HPV-associated anogenital cancer. The input for sequencing was blood, taken from a patient who underwent chemoradiotherapy. The chain has TRBV2 and TRBJ2-3; 9 bases align to TRBD1. The CDR3: CASRRDRAETDTQYF. CDR3 in DNA: TGTGCCAGCAGGCGGGACAGGGCCGAGACAGATACGCAGTATTTT.